This is a list of T cell receptor beta chains from one sample in a study of cytomegalovirus exposure and HLA in healthy donors. Sequenced by immunoSEQ multiplex PCR; TCRdb stores in-frame clones only, minus some. The sample yields 150,000 to 200,000 clones, less than 80% seen once. Sequenced: PBMCs. Receptors originate from a man aged 18-30 years in good health and CMV-seronegative. The CDR3 runs from the conserved cysteine through the conserved F or W. The order of the fields is J gene, D gene, clone size, V gene, CDR3 protein, CDR3 DNA. The D gene is left open where the match is weak. Size is stated for part of the rows, as once, few or many counts, or as a class when the clone is expanded.

j_call: TRBJ2-3
d_call: NA
clone_size: NA
v_call: TRBV13
cdr3_aa: CASSLQGSDTQYF
cdr3_nt: TGTGCCAGCAGCTTACAGGGTTCAGATACGCAGTATTTT

j_call: TRBJ2-5
d_call: NA
clone_size: NA
v_call: TRBV5-6
cdr3_aa: CASSPTAQETQYF
cdr3_nt: TGTGCCAGCAGCCCGACAGCTCAAGAGACCCAGTACTTC

j_call: TRBJ2-3
d_call: NA
clone_size: NA
v_call: TRBV7-9
cdr3_aa: CSSSPPFRGRDPSTDTQYF
cdr3_nt: TGTTCCAGCAGCCCCCCCTTCCGTGGGAGAGACCCTAGCACAGATACGCAGTATTTT

j_call: TRBJ2-1
d_call: TRBD1
clone_size: NA
v_call: TRBV28
cdr3_aa: CASSPPGQSSYNEQFF
cdr3_nt: TGTGCCAGCAGTCCGCCGGGACAGAGCTCCTACAATGAGCAGTTCTTC

j_call: TRBJ1-5
d_call: NA
clone_size: few
v_call: TRBV25-1
cdr3_aa: CASRTGYNQPQHF
cdr3_nt: TGTGCCAGCAGGACGGGGTACAATCAGCCCCAGCATTTT

j_call: TRBJ1-5
d_call: NA
clone_size: NA
v_call: TRBV21-1
cdr3_aa: CASSKNRGDQPQHF
cdr3_nt: TGTGCCAGCAGCAAAAACAGGGGGGATCAGCCCCAGCATTTT

j_call: TRBJ2-1
d_call: TRBD2
clone_size: NA
v_call: TRBV28
cdr3_aa: CASRVTSGGAGNEQFF
cdr3_nt: TGTGCCAGCAGGGTCACTAGCGGGGGGGCGGGCAATGAGCAGTTCTTC

j_call: TRBJ2-7
d_call: TRBD1
clone_size: NA
v_call: TRBV18
cdr3_aa: CASSPVETGVGEQYF
cdr3_nt: TGTGCCAGCTCACCAGTTGAGACAGGGGTCGGCGAGCAGTACTTC

j_call: TRBJ2-3
d_call: TRBD2
clone_size: NA
v_call: TRBV19
cdr3_aa: CASSSRTSGQSTDTQYF
cdr3_nt: TGTGCCAGTAGTTCCCGGACTAGCGGGCAAAGCACAGATACGCAGTATTTT

j_call: TRBJ2-3
d_call: TRBD2
clone_size: NA
v_call: TRBV6-4
cdr3_aa: CATSGRAEDTQYF
cdr3_nt: TGTGCCACCAGCGGGAGGGCCGAAGATACGCAGTATTTT

j_call: TRBJ2-7
d_call: TRBD2
clone_size: NA
v_call: TRBV11-2
cdr3_aa: CASSPSGRAGEQYF
cdr3_nt: TGTGCCAGCAGCCCAAGCGGGAGGGCCGGAGAGCAGTACTTC

j_call: TRBJ2-3
d_call: NA
clone_size: NA
v_call: TRBV5-5
cdr3_aa: CASSLEPRLTDTQYF
cdr3_nt: TGTGCCAGCAGCTTGGAGCCTCGACTCACAGATACGCAGTATTTT

j_call: TRBJ2-7
d_call: TRBD2
clone_size: NA
v_call: TRBV19
cdr3_aa: CASSPGGLPYEQYF
cdr3_nt: TGTGCCAGTAGTCCGGGGGGTCTGCCCTACGAGCAGTACTTC

j_call: TRBJ1-5
d_call: NA
clone_size: NA
v_call: TRBV4-1
cdr3_aa: CASSQEAEDQPQHF
cdr3_nt: TGCGCCAGCAGCCAAGAGGCGGAAGACCAGCCCCAGCATTTT

j_call: TRBJ2-3
d_call: NA
clone_size: NA
v_call: TRBV7-3
cdr3_aa: CASSTRTAPDTQYF
cdr3_nt: TGTGCCAGCAGCACCCGGACAGCACCAGATACGCAGTATTTT

j_call: TRBJ1-2
d_call: NA
clone_size: NA
v_call: TRBV5-1
cdr3_aa: CASLGDSNYGYTF
cdr3_nt: TGCGCCAGCTTAGGGGATTCTAACTATGGCTACACCTTC

j_call: TRBJ2-7
d_call: TRBD1
clone_size: NA
v_call: TRBV29-1
cdr3_aa: CSVNDRGKSYEQYF
cdr3_nt: TGCAGCGTCAACGACAGGGGAAAGTCCTACGAGCAGTACTTC

j_call: TRBJ1-5
d_call: NA
clone_size: NA
v_call: TRBV10-1
cdr3_aa: CASSPGWGVGPQHF
cdr3_nt: TGCGCCAGCAGCCCCGGTTGGGGAGTCGGGCCCCAGCATTTT

j_call: TRBJ2-1
d_call: NA
clone_size: NA
v_call: TRBV5-4
cdr3_aa: CASSLSRNNEQFF
cdr3_nt: TGTGCCAGCAGCTTATCGCGGAACAATGAGCAGTTCTTC

j_call: TRBJ2-7
d_call: NA
clone_size: NA
v_call: TRBV30
cdr3_aa: CACRTGRDYEQYF
cdr3_nt: TGTGCCTGCAGGACAGGGAGGGACTACGAGCAGTACTTC

j_call: TRBJ2-7
d_call: NA
clone_size: NA
v_call: TRBV21-1
cdr3_aa: CASSTGNEQYF
cdr3_nt: TGTGCCAGCAGCACTGGCAACGAGCAGTACTTC

j_call: TRBJ2-2
d_call: TRBD1
clone_size: NA
v_call: TRBV7-9
cdr3_aa: CASSARQGTAGELFF
cdr3_nt: TGTGCCAGCAGCGCTAGACAGGGTACCGCCGGGGAGCTGTTTTTT

j_call: TRBJ2-3
d_call: NA
clone_size: NA
v_call: TRBV28
cdr3_aa: CASSLIGADTQYF
cdr3_nt: TGTGCCAGCAGTTTAATCGGGGCAGATACGCAGTATTTT

j_call: TRBJ2-3
d_call: TRBD1
clone_size: NA
v_call: TRBV11-2
cdr3_aa: CASSLTGGAQYF
cdr3_nt: TGTGCCAGCAGCCTGACAGGGGGTGCGCAGTATTTT

j_call: TRBJ1-3
d_call: TRBD1
clone_size: NA
v_call: TRBV28
cdr3_aa: CASSVLPGQGASGNTIYF
cdr3_nt: TGTGCCAGCAGTGTCTTGCCGGGACAGGGGGCCTCAGGAAACACCATATATTTT

j_call: TRBJ2-1
d_call: NA
clone_size: NA
v_call: TRBV5-1
cdr3_aa: CASSLTGTTYNEQFF
cdr3_nt: TGCGCCAGCAGCCTCACGGGAACGACCTACAATGAGCAGTTCTTC

j_call: TRBJ1-1
d_call: TRBD1
clone_size: NA
v_call: TRBV28
cdr3_aa: CASSFRDRVVTEAFF
cdr3_nt: TGTGCCAGCAGTTTTCGGGACAGGGTAGTCACTGAAGCTTTCTTT

j_call: TRBJ1-2
d_call: NA
clone_size: once
v_call: TRBV10-3
cdr3_aa: CAISESLEGYTF
cdr3_nt: TGTGCCATCAGTGAGTCACTTGAAGGCTACACCTTC

j_call: TRBJ2-3
d_call: TRBD1
clone_size: NA
v_call: TRBV2
cdr3_aa: CASSPGQGITDTQYF
cdr3_nt: TGTGCCAGCAGCCCCGGACAGGGGATCACAGATACGCAGTATTTT

j_call: TRBJ2-3
d_call: NA
clone_size: NA
v_call: TRBV7-9
cdr3_aa: CASSRAPRDTDTQYF
cdr3_nt: TGTGCCAGCTCGAGGGCCCCAAGGGACACAGATACGCAGTATTTT

j_call: TRBJ2-5
d_call: TRBD2
clone_size: NA
v_call: TRBV6-1
cdr3_aa: CASSEHRASGFQYF
cdr3_nt: TGTGCCAGCAGTGAACATAGGGCTAGCGGATTCCAGTACTTC

j_call: TRBJ1-1
d_call: NA
clone_size: NA
v_call: TRBV12-2
cdr3_aa: CASRLVRLTGNTEAFF
cdr3_nt: TGTGCAAGTCGCTTAGTCCGTCTGACGGGGAATACTGAAGCTTTCTTT

j_call: TRBJ1-2
d_call: TRBD1
clone_size: NA
v_call: TRBV7-2
cdr3_aa: CASTLTGGGRGYTF
cdr3_nt: TGTGCCAGCACCTTGACAGGGGGCGGTCGAGGCTACACCTTC

j_call: TRBJ2-5
d_call: NA
clone_size: NA
v_call: TRBV9
cdr3_aa: CASSSLQGIETQYF
cdr3_nt: TGTGCCAGCAGCTCTCTCCAGGGGATTGAGACCCAGTACTTC

j_call: TRBJ2-7
d_call: TRBD2
clone_size: NA
v_call: TRBV7-8
cdr3_aa: CASRFSGSDEQYF
cdr3_nt: TGTGCCAGCAGATTTAGCGGGAGTGACGAGCAGTACTTC

j_call: TRBJ2-1
d_call: TRBD2
clone_size: NA
v_call: TRBV30
cdr3_aa: CAWGGLAHEQFF
cdr3_nt: TGTGCCTGGGGGGGACTAGCGCATGAGCAGTTCTTC

j_call: TRBJ2-5
d_call: TRBD2
clone_size: NA
v_call: TRBV25-1
cdr3_aa: CASTEWGGETQYF
cdr3_nt: TGTGCCAGCACCGAATGGGGGGGAGAGACCCAGTACTTC

j_call: TRBJ2-1
d_call: NA
clone_size: NA
v_call: TRBV10-2
cdr3_aa: CASKTDSYNEQFF
cdr3_nt: TGCGCCAGCAAAACCGACTCTTACAATGAGCAGTTCTTC

j_call: TRBJ2-2
d_call: TRBD2
clone_size: NA
v_call: TRBV27
cdr3_aa: CASSSPRMLAGGLSTGELFF
cdr3_nt: TGTGCCAGCAGTTCTCCCCGCATGCTAGCGGGGGGGCTGTCCACCGGGGAGCTGTTTTTT

j_call: TRBJ2-7
d_call: NA
clone_size: NA
v_call: TRBV30
cdr3_aa: CAWGSSSYEQYF
cdr3_nt: TGTGCCTGGGGCTCTAGCTCCTACGAGCAGTACTTC

j_call: TRBJ2-7
d_call: TRBD2
clone_size: few
v_call: TRBV5-1
cdr3_aa: CASSLGLAGESYEQYF
cdr3_nt: TGCGCCAGCAGCTTGGGCCTAGCGGGAGAGTCCTACGAGCAGTACTTC

j_call: TRBJ2-3
d_call: NA
clone_size: few
v_call: TRBV7-9
cdr3_aa: CASSLLADTQYF
cdr3_nt: TGTGCCAGCAGCTTACTAGCAGATACGCAGTATTTT

j_call: TRBJ2-7
d_call: NA
clone_size: NA
v_call: TRBV28
cdr3_aa: CASSFRGGFNEQYF
cdr3_nt: TGTGCCAGCAGCTTTAGAGGTGGATTCAACGAGCAGTACTTC

j_call: TRBJ2-2
d_call: TRBD1
clone_size: NA
v_call: TRBV10-3
cdr3_aa: CAISESGTGGNTGELFF
cdr3_nt: TGTGCCATCAGTGAGTCGGGGACAGGGGGGAACACCGGGGAGCTGTTTTTT

j_call: TRBJ1-3
d_call: NA
clone_size: few
v_call: TRBV5-1
cdr3_aa: CASSPGPFSGNTIYF
cdr3_nt: TGCGCCAGCAGCCCAGGGCCTTTCTCTGGAAACACCATATATTTT

j_call: TRBJ2-5
d_call: TRBD1
clone_size: NA
v_call: TRBV9
cdr3_aa: CASSVAVTGGRETQYF
cdr3_nt: TGTGCCAGCAGCGTAGCTGTGACAGGGGGCAGGGAGACCCAGTACTTC

j_call: TRBJ2-7
d_call: TRBD2
clone_size: NA
v_call: TRBV28
cdr3_aa: CASSLTSGSRGNEQYF
cdr3_nt: TGTGCCAGCAGCCTGACTAGCGGGAGCCGTGGGAACGAGCAGTACTTC

j_call: TRBJ1-2
d_call: TRBD1
clone_size: NA
v_call: TRBV27
cdr3_aa: CASSWRQGLGGYTF
cdr3_nt: TGTGCCAGCAGTTGGCGACAGGGATTGGGCGGCTACACCTTC

j_call: TRBJ2-1
d_call: TRBD2
clone_size: NA
v_call: TRBV28
cdr3_aa: CASSSGFGGGSSYNEQFF
cdr3_nt: TGTGCCAGCAGTTCCGGGTTCGGGGGGGGAAGCTCCTACAATGAGCAGTTCTTC

j_call: TRBJ1-4
d_call: NA
clone_size: NA
v_call: TRBV15
cdr3_aa: CATSRDGKTNEKLFF
cdr3_nt: TGTGCCACCAGCAGAGACGGGAAGACTAATGAAAAACTGTTTTTT

j_call: TRBJ2-1
d_call: TRBD2
clone_size: NA
v_call: TRBV9
cdr3_aa: CASSETSHINNEQFF
cdr3_nt: TGTGCCAGCAGCGAGACTAGCCACATAAACAATGAGCAGTTCTTC

j_call: TRBJ2-7
d_call: TRBD2
clone_size: NA
v_call: TRBV28
cdr3_aa: CATSGRLDEQYF
cdr3_nt: TGTGCCACGAGCGGGAGGCTCGACGAGCAGTACTTC

j_call: TRBJ1-6
d_call: NA
clone_size: NA
v_call: TRBV28
cdr3_aa: CAAVSGNSPLHF
cdr3_nt: TGTGCGGCGGTTTCTGGAAATTCACCCCTCCACTTT

j_call: TRBJ1-6
d_call: TRBD1
clone_size: NA
v_call: TRBV7-9
cdr3_aa: CASSLRTGSNSPLHF
cdr3_nt: TGTGCCAGCAGCTTACGGACAGGGAGTAATTCACCCCTCCACTTT

j_call: TRBJ1-1
d_call: NA
clone_size: NA
v_call: TRBV29-1
cdr3_aa: CNVEFSDTEAFF
cdr3_nt: TGCAACGTTGAATTCTCTGACACTGAAGCTTTCTTT